The rows below give T cell receptor beta chains drawn from one sample of a study of molecular identifiers for immune sequencing clone quantification. A single record per CDR3 protein comes from TCRdb applying MiXCR to the PCR reads. The sample contains about 40,000 distinct CDR3 sequences, 15% to 20% of which appear only once. Specimen: naive CD8+ T cells from blood, with Jurkat cell RNA spiked in. All receptors derive from a human donor in good health. Some libraries in this study had Jurkat cell RNA spiked in. The CDR3 runs from the conserved cysteine through the conserved F or W. Fields, in order: clone size, J gene, D gene, V gene, CDR3 DNA, CDR3 protein. A D gene is named only where the DNA matches it firmly. Only some rows state a clone size, as once, few, many or a class for expanded clones.

many TRBJ2-2 NA TRBV13 TGTGCCAGCAGCTTATTTTACGTTCGGCCGGGAGACACCGGGGAGCTGTTTTTT CASSLFYVRPGDTGELFF
many TRBJ2-2 NA TRBV4-2 TGTGCCAGCAGCCCTTACGTCGGGACGTTCTTCACCGGGGAGCTGTTTTTT CASSPYVGTFFTGELFF
many TRBJ1-4 NA TRBV5-1 TGCGCCAGCAAACGGTATAGGGGCAACGGGGAAAAACTGTTTTTT CASKRYRGNGEKLFF
few TRBJ2-7 TRBD2 TRBV13 TGTGTCAGCAGCTTGGGACGACTAGCGGGAGGGTGGTACGAGCAGTACTTC CVSSLGRLAGGWYEQYF
few TRBJ2-1 TRBD1 TRBV18 TGTGCCAGCTCACTGGACAGGGGTTTGTTGTGGAATGAGCAGTTCTTC CASSLDRGLLWNEQFF
medium-sized TRBJ2-7 NA TRBV28 TGCGCCAGCAGCCCTGGAGGCTACGAGCAGTACTTC CASSPGGYEQYF
many TRBJ1-1 NA TRBV7-2 TGTGCCAGCAGCTTTGTTTACACTGAAGCTTTCTTT CASSFVYTEAFF
many TRBJ2-5 NA TRBV7-9 TGTGCCAGCAGCTTACGGGGTTTTGAGCAAGAGACCCAGTACTTC CASSLRGFEQETQYF
many TRBJ2-7 NA TRBV7-9 TGTGCCAGCAGTTATACCTACGAGCAGTACTTC CASSYTYEQYF
NA TRBJ2-1 NA TRBV14 TGTGCCAGCAGTGAGATGGGTGAGCAGTTCTTC CASSEMGEQFF
NA TRBJ2-7 NA TRBV21-1 TGTGCCAGCAGCAAAGAACACGAGCAGTACTTC CASSKEHEQYF
many TRBJ2-5 TRBD2 TRBV4-2 TGTGCCAGCAGCCAAGCTGGACTAGCGGGCTTCCAAGAGACCCAGTACTTC CASSQAGLAGFQETQYF
many TRBJ2-5 NA TRBV12-3/TRBV12-4 TGTGCCAGCAGTTCCTTGGAGGAAGAGACCCAGTACTTC CASSSLEEETQYF
many TRBJ1-2 NA TRBV4-2 TGTGCCAGTGCCGGGACGAATGGCTACACCTTC CASAGTNGYTF
medium-sized TRBJ1-4 NA TRBV7-8 TGTGCCAGCAGCCCAGGACCCTCAACTAATGAAAAACTGTTTTTT CASSPGPSTNEKLFF
few TRBJ1-2 NA TRBV6-6 TGTGCCAGCAGTTACTCGATTGGGATGTATGGCTACACCTTC CASSYSIGMYGYTF
many TRBJ1-1 TRBD1 TRBV6-2/TRBV6-3 TGTGCCAGCAAAGACAGGGTTTCAGATGAAGCTTTCTTT CASKDRVSDEAFF
few TRBJ2-7 NA TRBV4-2 TGTGCCAGCAGCCAAGGACCCAACTCCTACGAGCAGTACTTC CASSQGPNSYEQYF
few TRBJ2-1 TRBD2 TRBV25-1 TGTGCCAGCAGTGATTCGCGACTAGCGGGAGAGCAGTTCTTC CASSDSRLAGEQFF
many TRBJ2-3 TRBD2 TRBV5-6 TGTGCCAGCACGATAGCGGGACGTGCGGATACGCAGTATTTT CASTIAGRADTQYF
many TRBJ2-1 NA TRBV12-3/TRBV12-4 TGTGCCAGCAGTTTCTCCGACTACAATGAGCAGTTCTTC CASSFSDYNEQFF
many TRBJ2-7 TRBD1 TRBV6-1 TGTGCCAGCAGTGACGGACAGGGGATGCCCTACGAGCAGTACTTC CASSDGQGMPYEQYF
many TRBJ1-2 NA TRBV12-3/TRBV12-4 TGTGCCAGCAGCCCCGGGGGAGGATATGGCTACACCTTC CASSPGGGYGYTF
many TRBJ2-7 NA TRBV3-1 TGTGCCAGCAGCCCCTCTCTAGAGGGATTAGTATCCTACGAGCAGTACTTC CASSPSLEGLVSYEQYF
NA TRBJ2-5 NA TRBV5-5 TGTGCCAGCACCCACCCCGGGATCCAAGAGACCCAGTACTTC CASTHPGIQETQYF
many TRBJ2-1 NA TRBV3-1 TGTGCCAGCAGCCAAGATGAACGTACTTTCTACAATGAGCAGTTCTTC CASSQDERTFYNEQFF
many TRBJ2-3 NA TRBV29-1 TGCAGCGTTGTTCGGGGACCAGATACGCAGTATTTT CSVVRGPDTQYF
many TRBJ2-3 NA TRBV7-8 TGTGCCAGCAGCTTCGTCGCAGATACGCAGTATTTT CASSFVADTQYF
many TRBJ2-1 TRBD2 TRBV4-3 TGCGCCAGCAGCCAAGGGGTAGCGGGAGTGGATGAGCAGTTCTTC CASSQGVAGVDEQFF
many TRBJ2-3 NA TRBV6-2/TRBV6-3 TGTGCCAGCAGTGGACGACCAAAGGTGGGATACACAGATACGCAGTATTTT CASSGRPKVGYTDTQYF
many TRBJ2-1 TRBD2 TRBV9 TGTGCCAGCAGCCCTAGCCTAGCGGGAGTCAACAATGAGCAGTTCTTC CASSPSLAGVNNEQFF